This T cell receptor (beta chain) was identified during a study of Graves' ophthalmopathy and Graves' hyperthyroidism. Transcripts of RNA were the source for amplifying TCR beta CDR3 regions. HTBI primers were employed in first-round RT-PCR, then a second-round multiplex PCR followed. MiXCR, run by TCRdb on the multiplex PCR reads, gives a single entry per CDR3 protein. Found here are 200,000 to 250,000 distinct CDR3 sequences, 20% to 25% of them singletons; the top ten hold more than 35%. CDR1 and CDR2 (germline): MNHEY, SMNVEV (reference sequence). The CDR3 consists of 14 residues. V was trimmed by 2 bases and J by 1 base, leaving 8 bases between them. This clonotype was counted many times.

The sequence derives from a woman aged 50 to 60 with Graves' ophthalmopathy. V is TRBV27 and J is TRBJ1-1, with D perhaps TRBD1 (5 bases). Sequencing was performed on peripheral blood. DNA of the CDR3: TGTGCCAGCAGTTTAAGGGGCAAGAACACTGAAGCTTTCTTT. This gives the protein CASSLRGKNTEAFF.